These T cell receptor beta chains were read from a single sample in a study of shared clonotypes between healthy human individuals. Using immunoSEQ multiplex PCR, the repertoire was profiled, and TCRdb retains in-frame clones only, with some absent. The sample carries roughly 1,500,000 clones, roughly 98.5% recorded once. Sequencing was performed on naive CD4+ T cells sorted from blood. These receptors all come from a man younger than 40 in good health. CDR3s include the opening cysteine and the closing phenylalanine or tryptophan. A D gene is named only where the DNA matches it firmly. A row's size may be missing; if present it is once, few, many or a size class.

abundance	d_gene	j_gene	v_gene	len	CDR3aa	CDR3nt
once	TRBD2	TRBJ2-7	TRBV5-1	15	CASSLTSGNGFEQYF	TGCGCCAGCAGCCTCACTAGCGGGAATGGTTTCGAGCAGTACTTC
-	-	TRBJ1-5	TRBV28	17	CASTGAGVTWRSTPQHF	TGTGCCAGCACCGGGGCAGGGGTTACGTGGCGCTCTACGCCCCAGCATTTT
-	-	TRBJ1-2	TRBV5-1	15	CASRSPGRNNYGYTF	TGCGCCAGCAGATCTCCGGGACGGAATAACTATGGCTACACCTTC
once	TRBD1	TRBJ1-2	TRBV19	15	CASSSDRTGSYGYTF	TGTGCCAGTAGTTCCGATCGGACAGGGTCCTATGGCTACACCTTC
-	-	TRBJ1-5	TRBV2	12	CASQVGNQPQHF	TGTGCCAGCCAAGTCGGCAATCAGCCCCAGCATTTT
-	TRBD1	TRBJ1-2	TRBV30	13	CACIGTGGIGYTF	TGTGCCTGCATAGGGACAGGGGGCATCGGCTACACCTTC
-	-	TRBJ2-3	TRBV5-8	13	CASRDLYTDTQYF	TGTGCCAGCCGAGACTTATACACAGATACGCAGTATTTT
-	-	TRBJ2-3	TRBV29-1	15	CSVLRDRESTDTQYF	TGCAGCGTTCTCCGGGACCGGGAGTCGACAGATACGCAGTATTTT
once	TRBD2	TRBJ2-5	TRBV7-6	16	CASSLGSLAGMETQYF	TGTGCCAGCAGCTTAGGGTCACTAGCGGGGATGGAGACCCAGTACTTC
-	-	TRBJ2-3	TRBV29-1	11	CSVMRGDTQYF	TGCAGCGTTATGAGGGGAGATACGCAGTATTTT
-	TRBD1	TRBJ1-1	TRBV30	16	CAWSARNRGGNTEAFF	TGTGCCTGGAGTGCCCGAAACAGGGGAGGGAACACTGAAGCTTTCTTT
-	TRBD2	TRBJ2-5	TRBV9	19	CASSVLAGTSGTYQETQYF	TGTGCCAGCAGCGTATTAGCAGGGACTAGCGGGACGTACCAAGAGACCCAGTACTTC
-	-	TRBJ2-3	TRBV9	16	CASSVDDVELGDTQYF	TGTGCCAGCAGCGTAGACGACGTCGAGTTGGGAGATACGCAGTATTTT
-	-	TRBJ2-1	TRBV5-4	12	CASSIVGWEQFF	TGTGCCAGCAGCATCGTGGGCTGGGAGCAGTTCTTC
-	-	TRBJ1-3	TRBV5-1	13	CASSNTRGNTIYF	TGCGCCAGCAGCAATACGAGGGGAAACACCATATATTTT
-	-	TRBJ1-5	TRBV30	13	CAWGPGRNQPQHF	TGTGCCTGGGGCCCAGGGCGCAATCAGCCCCAGCATTTT
-	-	TRBJ2-4	TRBV29-1	12	CSVVRQGGIQYF	TGCAGCGTTGTCCGGCAGGGGGGCATTCAGTACTTC
-	-	TRBJ2-7	TRBV11-2	14	CASSSGTGVYEQYF	TGTGCCAGCAGCTCCGGGACGGGTGTCTACGAGCAGTACTTC
-	TRBD1	TRBJ2-7	TRBV30	13	CAWSQDRIYEQYF	TGTGCCTGGAGTCAGGACAGGATTTACGAGCAGTACTTC
-	-	TRBJ2-2	TRBV5-1	14	CASSLSLNTGELFF	TGCGCCAGCAGCTTGTCCCTAAACACCGGGGAGCTGTTTTTT
-	-	TRBJ1-5	TRBV6-4	18	CASSEFGKPGTDNQPQHF	TGTGCCAGCAGTGAATTTGGTAAGCCGGGGACGGATAATCAGCCCCAGCATTTT
-	TRBD1	TRBJ2-7	TRBV11-3	13	CASSTGGSYEQYF	TGTGCCAGCAGCACAGGGGGCTCCTACGAGCAGTACTTC
-	-	TRBJ2-1	TRBV15	10	CATSRNEQFF	TGTGCCACCAGCAGGAATGAGCAGTTCTTC